These T cell receptor beta chains were read from a single sample in a study of T cell responses to AZD1222 COVID-19 vaccine. The table came from immunoSEQ multiplex PCR; TCRdb's copy has only in-frame clones and leaves some out. The profile covers about 94,000 clones, with 90% appearing a single time and about 8% taken by the ten largest. Material: peripheral blood, obtained on day 0 of AZD1222 vaccination. All receptors derive from an adult in good health. Both conserved end residues are part of each CDR3. The D gene is left open where the match is weak. Clone size appears in some rows only: once, few, many, or a class for an expanded clone.

clone size	D gene	V gene	CDR3 length	J gene	CDR3 protein	CDR3 DNA
-	TRBD1	TRBV6-4	15	TRBJ1-2	CASSENRGRKYGYTF	TGTGCCAGCAGTGAGAACAGGGGGCGCAAGTATGGCTACACCTTC
-	-	TRBV5-1	14	TRBJ2-5	CASSLGEGQETQYF	TGCGCCAGCAGCTTGGGTGAGGGCCAAGAGACCCAGTACTTC
once	TRBD2	TRBV7-8	15	TRBJ2-1	CASSLTASGDYEQFF	TGTGCCAGCAGCTTAACGGCTAGCGGGGACTATGAGCAGTTCTTC
-	-	TRBV27	12	TRBJ1-3	CASRGFGNTIYF	TGTGCCAGCCGGGGCTTCGGTAACACCATATATTTT
-	-	TRBV21-1	18	TRBJ2-1	CASSNAIRLAMSYNEQFF	TGTGCCAGCAGCAACGCCATTAGACTAGCGATGTCGTACAATGAGCAGTTCTTC
-	-	TRBV6-5	14	TRBJ1-1	CASVSWGANTEAFF	TGTGCCAGCGTATCCTGGGGGGCGAACACTGAAGCTTTCTTT
once	-	TRBV6-2/TRBV6-3	12	TRBJ1-2	CASSPGRNGYTF	TGTGCCAGCAGTCCCGGACGGAATGGCTACACCTTC
-	-	TRBV2	12	TRBJ2-4	CASRSTSNIQYF	TGTGCCAGCCGGTCCACGAGTAACATTCAGTACTTC
few	-	TRBV13	16	TRBJ2-6	CASNTRRGSGANVLTF	TGTGCCAGCAACACAAGACGGGGCTCTGGGGCCAACGTCCTGACTTTC
-	-	TRBV11-3	15	TRBJ2-1	CASSPPRASYNEQFF	TGTGCCAGCAGCCCCCCCCGCGCCTCCTACAATGAGCAGTTCTTC
-	-	TRBV6-2/TRBV6-3	13	TRBJ2-3	CASSYSPGNTQYF	TGTGCCAGCAGTTACTCGCCAGGAAATACGCAGTATTTT
-	-	TRBV14	16	TRBJ1-3	CASSQEGQDSGNTIYF	TGTGCCAGCAGCCAAGAGGGCCAGGACTCTGGAAACACCATATATTTT
-	-	TRBV28	18	TRBJ2-7	CASCYSGGGGKFAYEQYF	TGTGCCAGCTGCTATTCGGGGGGAGGGGGCAAGTTTGCCTACGAGCAGTACTTC
-	TRBD1	TRBV18	15	TRBJ1-1	CASSPPNGQGTEAFF	TGTGCCAGCTCACCACCTAATGGACAGGGCACTGAAGCTTTCTTT
-	-	TRBV19	17	TRBJ1-1	CASIRGGSGLVDTEAFF	TGTGCCAGTATTAGGGGGGGGTCGGGCCTAGTTGACACTGAAGCTTTCTTT
-	-	TRBV18	15	TRBJ1-4	CASSPEDRPNEKLFF	TGTGCCAGCTCACCTGAGGACAGACCTAATGAAAAACTGTTTTTT
-	-	TRBV20-1	11	TRBJ1-4	CSARDLEKLFF	TGCAGTGCTAGAGATCTTGAAAAACTGTTTTTT
-	-	TRBV27	15	TRBJ1-1	CASSLSWEGITEAFF	TGTGCCAGCAGTTTATCGTGGGAGGGGATCACTGAAGCTTTCTTT
-	-	TRBV5-8	15	TRBJ2-1	CASAVGPRIHNEQFF	TGTGCCAGCGCGGTTGGCCCACGAATCCACAATGAGCAGTTCTTC
-	-	TRBV30	14	TRBJ1-5	CAWGRLFSNQPQHF	TGTGCCTGGGGACGTCTGTTTAGCAATCAGCCCCAGCATTTT
once	-	TRBV9	15	TRBJ2-3	CASSVVGGSTDTQYF	TGTGCCAGCAGCGTAGTTGGGGGAAGCACAGATACGCAGTATTTT